The 11 T cell receptor beta chains below were found in one sample sequenced in a study of blood T cell repertoires in COVID-19. This table comes from immunoSEQ multiplex PCR, and its TCRdb copy is limited to in-frame clones, with some not included. The sample lists under 90,000 clones, about 91% seen once, with around 7.8% in the top ten. Sequencing input: peripheral blood. Every receptor here comes from a man aged 35-49 years with COVID-19, enrolled during active disease.

The V gene is TRBV5-1, the J gene TRBJ2-2; maybe TRBD1 (6 bases). The CDR3 loop spans 14 amino acids. V lost 5 bases to trimming and J lost 4 bases, with 12 bases between them. Germline CDR1 and CDR2: SGHRS and YFSETQ. CDR3 residues: CASRGDISTGELFF. CDR3 nucleotides: TGCGCCAGCAGAGGGGACATTTCCACCGGGGAGCTGTTTTTT.

The rearrangement links TRBV30 to TRBJ2-1, with 8 bases matching TRBD1. V shed 5 bases and J 5 bases; nucleotides not matched to a gene: 8. CDR1 is GTSNPN, CDR2 SVGIG, per germline (reference sequence). The length of the CDR3 is 14 residues. This CDR3 reads CAWGSDRVDNEQFF. The DNA for the CDR3 is TGTGCCTGGGGATCGGACAGGGTCGACAATGAGCAGTTCTTC.

The gene calls are TRBV15 and TRBJ2-7; the D gene is possibly TRBD1 (5 bases). This CDR3 region has 15 residues. Germline V lookup: CDR1 LNHNV, CDR2 YYDKDF (reference sequence). The V end was cut by 11 bases, the J end by 5 bases, with 25 bases between. In DNA form, the CDR3 reads TGTGCCGTTAAATCCCAGGGCTACAAGGGCGACGAGCAGTACTTC. Its protein product is CAVKSQGYKGDEQYF. The full variable domain, its missing parts supplied by reference TRBV15 and TRBJ2-7, is DAMVIQNPRYQVTQFGKPVTLSCSQTLNHNVMYWYQQKSSQAPKLLFHYYDKDFNNEADTPDNFQSRRPNTSFCFLDIRSPGLGDTAMYLCAVKSQGYKGDEQYFGPGTRLTVT.

The chain combines TRBV18 with TRBJ2-7; 12 bases map to TRBD1. The CDR3 extends over 16 amino acids. CDR1 and CDR2 (germline): KGHSH, LQKENI. V lost 3 bases to trimming and J lost 12 bases; unmatched junction nucleotides: 15. CDR3: CASSPTDPGQGAPPYF. DNA of the CDR3: TGTGCCAGCTCACCTACTGACCCGGGACAGGGGGCCCCACCGTACTTC. The variable domain in full, with the rest retrieved from reference TRBV18 and TRBJ2-7, is NAGVMQNPRHLVRRRGQEARLRCSPMKGHSHVYWYRQLPEEGLKFMVYLQKENIIDESGMPKERFSAEFPKEGPSILRIQQVVRGDSAAYFCASSPTDPGQGAPPYFGPGTRLTVT.

This chain uses TRBV28 with TRBJ1-4; 9 nucleotides align to TRBD1. J was trimmed by 5 bases and V by 6 bases; bases with no gene match: 7. CDR1 is MDHEN and CDR2 is SYDVKM in the germline V gene. The CDR3 is 15 residues long. CDR3 sequence: CASSPIQGANEKLFF. The CDR3 region has the DNA TGTGCCAGCAGCCCAATACAGGGGGCGAATGAAAAACTGTTTTTT.

V gene TRBV27 combines with J gene TRBJ2-1, with 9 bases that match TRBD1. The CDR3 length is 17 residues. Per germline, CDR1 MNHEY and CDR2 SMNVEV (reference sequence). The V and J ends lost 3 bases and 6 bases, in that order; junction bases with no gene match: 12. CDR3 DNA sequence: TGTGCCAGCAGTTTTCGGACCCGAACAGGGGGCGTCAATGAGCAGTTCTTC. It is translated as CASSFRTRTGGVNEQFF.

The gene calls are TRBV28 and TRBJ2-2; possible D gene TRBD2, 5 bases. V shed 3 bases and J shed 7 bases, with 12 bases lying between them. Germline loops: CDR1 MDHEN, CDR2 SYDVKM. The CDR3 is made up of 14 amino acids. The CDR3 DNA sequence: TGTGCCAGCAGTTTTTCGGGTCGGGGCGGGGAGCTGTTTTTT. This sequence encodes CASSFSGRGGELFF.

The chain has TRBV25-1 and TRBJ1-6; D not certain. The ends were cut back, 7 bases at V and 19 bases at J, with 17 bases in the middle. The CDR3 totals 11 residues. Germline V lookup: CDR1 MGHDK, CDR2 SYGVNS. The CDR3 spells CASTNGAETHF. The CDR3 DNA reads TGTGCCAGCACAAATGGTGCCGAAACTCACTTT.

This sequence joins TRBV5-1 and TRBJ1-5; D is undetermined. The CDR3 consists of 13 residues. Trimming took 0 bases from V and 4 from J, leaving 5 bases between them. The germline V gene encodes CDR1 SGHRS and CDR2 YFSETQ. The CDR3 DNA sequence: TGCGCCAGCAGCTTGGGGGAGAATCAGCCCCAGCATTTT. Translating gives CASSLGENQPQHF. Complete variable domain (other parts from reference TRBV5-1 and TRBJ1-5): KAGVTQTPRYLIKTRGQQVTLSCSPISGHRSVSWYQQTPGQGLQFLFEYFSETQRNKGNFPGRFSGRQFSNSRSEMNVSTLELGDSALYLCASSLGENQPQHFGDGTRLSIL.

The rearrangement joins TRBV7-6 to TRBJ2-5; 10 bases are a match to TRBD2. The V gene's germline CDR1 is SGHVS and CDR2 FNYEAQ. The V and J ends lost 0 bases and 2 bases, in that order; junction bases with no gene match: 3. The CDR3 is 16 residues long. The CDR3 coding sequence is TGTGCCAGCAGCTTAGCGCTTAGCGGGGGGCAAGAGACCCAGTACTTC. As protein: CASSLALSGGQETQYF.

The genes are TRBV27 and TRBJ1-4, with 8 nucleotides matching TRBD1. The CDR3 totals 14 residues. In germline, CDR1 is MNHEY, CDR2 SMNVEV (reference sequence). With V trimmed by 5 bases and J by 8 bases, 7 bases remained unmatched. CDR3 nucleotide sequence: TGTGCCAGCAGTCACGACAGGGGATGGGAAAAACTGTTTTTT. Protein product: CASSHDRGWEKLFF.